Shown below are 6 T cell receptor beta chains from a single sample sequenced in a study of cytomegalovirus exposure and HLA in healthy donors (dated by TCRdb to between 2016 and 2019). Receptors were amplified or captured by the immunoSEQ multiplex PCR assay. Imported from immuneACCESS, the table was reduced by TCRdb to in-frame sequences with V and J called. These copies leave out some clones; in studies compared against another copy, an unresolved V gene accounts for under half, and the cause of the remainder is not known. For this sample the table gives 120,000 to 150,000 clones, of which about 88% were detected only once. 3.3% of the sample is held by the ten biggest clonotypes. Source material: PBMCs. These TCRs come from a woman between 18 and 29 years old in good health and CMV-seropositive.

The chain is built from TRBV7-8 and TRBJ2-1; 8 nucleotides line up with TRBD2. J gave up 3 bases and V 3 bases, and 4 bases lay outside the gene matches. CDR3 length: 15 amino acids. From germline, CDR1 is SGHVS and CDR2 FQNEAQ. CDR3 sequence: CASSLGAGGYNEQFF. CDR3 DNA: TGTGCCAGCAGCTTGGGGGCGGGAGGCTACAATGAGCAGTTCTTC.

The chain recombines TRBV10-3 with TRBJ2-7; a possible D gene is TRBD1 (6 bases). Germline V gives CDR1 ENHRY, CDR2 SYGVKD. There are 14 residues in the CDR3. Deletions cut 5 bases from V and 2 bases from J, with 13 bases between. CDR3 bases: TGTGCCATCAGTAGAGGGACAATAACCTACGAGCAGTACTTC. It is translated as CAISRGTITYEQYF.

The rearrangement links TRBV29-1 to TRBJ2-1; unclear D gene. The CDR3 spans 15 residues. V lost 0 bases to trimming and J lost 2 bases, with 11 bases between them. CDR1 is SQVTM and CDR2 is ANQGSEA in the germline V gene. For the CDR3, the DNA is TGCAGCGTTGAAGATCTGAGTCCGCCCTACAATGAGCAGTTCTTC. Protein product: CSVEDLSPPYNEQFF.

This chain uses TRBV5-5 with TRBJ2-7; D perhaps matches TRBD1 (5 bases). Trimming removed 0 bases at V and 1 base at J, with 11 bases between. The CDR3 runs 15 residues. Germline V gene sequence: CDR1 SGHKS, CDR2 YYEKEE (reference sequence). The CDR3 protein is CASSLGFDSSYEQYF. In DNA, the CDR3 is TGTGCCAGCAGCTTGGGCTTTGACAGTTCCTACGAGCAGTACTTC.

This clone was found a few times. This chain uses TRBV10-1 with TRBJ2-7, with 9 bases aligning to TRBD1. Trimming removed 0 bases from V and 5 bases from J; junction bases left unmatched: 8. Germline lookup yields CDR1 WNHNN and CDR2 SYGVQD (reference sequence). The CDR3 has 16 amino acids. The CDR3 DNA reads as TGCGCCAGCAGTGAGTCTTCCGGGACAGGGAGCCACGAGCAGTACTTC. It yields the protein CASSESSGTGSHEQYF.

The chain has TRBV7-2 and TRBJ2-7, with TRBD2 matching 13 bases. This CDR3 has 15 residues. V dropped 5 bases and J dropped 7; count of bases not matched to a gene: 8. Germline loops: CDR1 SGHTA, CDR2 FQGNSA. The CDR3 DNA is TGTGCCAGCAGCCAACTAGCGGGAGGGCCGGGGGAGCAGTACTTC. This sequence encodes CASSQLAGGPGEQYF.